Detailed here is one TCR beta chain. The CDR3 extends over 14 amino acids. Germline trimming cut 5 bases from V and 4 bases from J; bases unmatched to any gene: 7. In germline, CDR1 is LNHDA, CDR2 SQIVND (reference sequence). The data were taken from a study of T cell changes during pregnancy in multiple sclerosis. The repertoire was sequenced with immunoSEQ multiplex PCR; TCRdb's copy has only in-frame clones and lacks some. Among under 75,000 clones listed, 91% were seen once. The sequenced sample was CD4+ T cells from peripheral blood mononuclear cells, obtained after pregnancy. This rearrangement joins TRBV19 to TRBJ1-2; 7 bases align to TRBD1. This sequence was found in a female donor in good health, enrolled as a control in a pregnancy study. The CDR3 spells CASSDAGQSYGYTF. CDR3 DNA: TGTGCCAGTAGTGACGCGGGACAGTCCTATGGCTACACCTTC.